These T cell receptor beta chains were read from a single sample in a study of metastatic and nonmetastatic thyroid tumors. Through MiXCR, TCRdb re-clonotyped the PCR reads. The profile covers around 41,000 clones, with approximately 28% appearing a single time and approximately 9.6% taken by the ten largest. Sequencing was carried out using blood. The receptors were sampled from a male donor with papillary thyroid cancer or a benign thyroid nodule (not recorded which). Some clones in this sample may be carry-over from other donors' samples. Both conserved end residues are part of each CDR3. The D gene is left open where the match is weak. The size entry is marked missing in some rows and otherwise reads once, few, many or a size class.

clone_size: NA; j_call: TRBJ2-3; v_call: TRBV5-1; d_call: NA; cdr3_nt: TGCGCCAGCAGCCCCGGAGTAGCTATATGGGGTGATACGCAGTATTTT; cdr3_aa: CASSPGVAIWGDTQYF
clone_size: many; j_call: TRBJ2-7; v_call: TRBV3-1; d_call: NA; cdr3_nt: TGTGCCAGCAGCCAAGTGGGTAGCGGAGCCACCTACGAGCAGTACTTC; cdr3_aa: CASSQVGSGATYEQYF
clone_size: medium-sized; j_call: TRBJ1-6; v_call: TRBV24-1; d_call: TRBD1; cdr3_nt: TGTGCCACCAGGGACAGGGCAGGCTCACCCCTCCACTTT; cdr3_aa: CATRDRAGSPLHF
clone_size: few; j_call: TRBJ2-2; v_call: TRBV7-8; d_call: NA; cdr3_nt: TGTGCCAGCAGCCTCCACACCGGGGAGCTGTTTTTT; cdr3_aa: CASSLHTGELFF
clone_size: NA; j_call: TRBJ1-1; v_call: TRBV19; d_call: NA; cdr3_nt: TGTGCCACAACGGACACCAGAGGGATGAACACTGAAGCTTTCTTT; cdr3_aa: CATTDTRGMNTEAFF
clone_size: NA; j_call: TRBJ2-3; v_call: TRBV10-3; d_call: NA; cdr3_nt: TGTGCCACCACGGCAGGATACACAGATACGCAGGATTTT; cdr3_aa: CATTAGYTDTQDF
clone_size: many; j_call: TRBJ1-6; v_call: TRBV5-4; d_call: NA; cdr3_nt: TGTGCCAGCAGCTTGGGTGGAGGGGATAATTCACCCCTCCACTTT; cdr3_aa: CASSLGGGDNSPLHF
clone_size: NA; j_call: TRBJ2-7; v_call: TRBV19; d_call: TRBD1; cdr3_nt: TGTGCCAGTAGGAGGACAGGGTCCTCCTACGAGCAGTACTTC; cdr3_aa: CASRRTGSSYEQYF
clone_size: NA; j_call: TRBJ1-1; v_call: TRBV20-1; d_call: NA; cdr3_nt: TGCAGTGCTAGATCCGGGACATGGGGCGGCACTGAAGCTTTCTTT; cdr3_aa: CSARSGTWGGTEAFF
clone_size: NA; j_call: TRBJ2-7; v_call: TRBV29-1; d_call: NA; cdr3_nt: TGCAGCGTTGGAATGTTGTCCCCGGCGGATCTCTTATACGAGCAGTACTTC; cdr3_aa: CSVGMLSPADLLYEQYF
clone_size: NA; j_call: TRBJ2-6; v_call: TRBV2; d_call: TRBD1; cdr3_nt: TGTGCCAGCAGCCAAAGGGGGACAGGGAACTCTGGGGCCAACGTCCTGACTTTC; cdr3_aa: CASSQRGTGNSGANVLTF
clone_size: few; j_call: TRBJ2-3; v_call: TRBV6-5; d_call: NA; cdr3_nt: TGTGCCAGCAAGAGGTCCGGGCCTCCTGCTACTCCAGATACGCAGTATTTT; cdr3_aa: CASKRSGPPATPDTQYF
clone_size: once; j_call: TRBJ2-7; v_call: TRBV11-3; d_call: NA; cdr3_nt: TGTGCCAGCAGCCCTGCTGGGTACGAGCAGTACTTC; cdr3_aa: CASSPAGYEQYF
clone_size: many; j_call: TRBJ1-4; v_call: TRBV5-1; d_call: NA; cdr3_nt: TGCGCCAGCAGCTTGGGACATCTGATGACTAATGAAAAACTGTTTTTT; cdr3_aa: CASSLGHLMTNEKLFF
clone_size: few; j_call: TRBJ2-3; v_call: TRBV2; d_call: NA; cdr3_nt: TGTGCCAGCAGTAGCGGCACAGATACGCAGTATTTT; cdr3_aa: CASSSGTDTQYF
clone_size: many; j_call: TRBJ2-1; v_call: TRBV28; d_call: NA; cdr3_nt: TGTGCCAGCAGGGGAACCCGGGGGAGCTTCGGGCAGTTCTTC; cdr3_aa: CASRGTRGSFGQFF
clone_size: once; j_call: TRBJ1-5; v_call: TRBV6-1; d_call: NA; cdr3_nt: TGTGCCAGCAGCGACGACGGTTGGGATCAGCCCCAGCATTTT; cdr3_aa: CASSDDGWDQPQHF
clone_size: many; j_call: TRBJ2-7; v_call: TRBV19; d_call: TRBD1; cdr3_nt: TGTGCCAGTAGTGCGGGGACAGGGCCCTCCTACGAGCAGTACTTC; cdr3_aa: CASSAGTGPSYEQYF
clone_size: many; j_call: TRBJ1-1; v_call: TRBV20-1; d_call: NA; cdr3_nt: TGCAGTGCTAGGCGGGGGATGAACACTGAAGCTTTCTTT; cdr3_aa: CSARRGMNTEAFF
clone_size: once; j_call: TRBJ2-7; v_call: TRBV11-2; d_call: TRBD1; cdr3_nt: TGTGCCAGCAGCTTATATCAGGGGGACCTCTACGAGCAGTACTTC; cdr3_aa: CASSLYQGDLYEQYF
clone_size: many; j_call: TRBJ2-1; v_call: TRBV6-1; d_call: TRBD1; cdr3_nt: TGTGCCAGCAGTCCAGGGACAGGGGGCAATGAGCAGTTCTTC; cdr3_aa: CASSPGTGGNEQFF
clone_size: NA; j_call: TRBJ1-2; v_call: TRBV30; d_call: NA; cdr3_nt: TGTGCCTGGAGTCATGGGACATATGGCTACACCTTC; cdr3_aa: CAWSHGTYGYTF
clone_size: many; j_call: TRBJ2-7; v_call: TRBV12-5; d_call: NA; cdr3_nt: TGTGCTAGTGGTTTGGTCCCGGACTCCTACGAGCAGTACTTC; cdr3_aa: CASGLVPDSYEQYF
clone_size: many; j_call: TRBJ1-1; v_call: TRBV7-9; d_call: NA; cdr3_nt: TGTGCCAGCAGCCCTGGACAGCTTTTTGCTTTCTTT; cdr3_aa: CASSPGQLFAFF
clone_size: many; j_call: TRBJ1-5; v_call: TRBV11-2; d_call: TRBD1; cdr3_nt: TGTGCCAGCAGGGACAGGGGGTTGAATCAGCCCCAGCATTTT; cdr3_aa: CASRDRGLNQPQHF
clone_size: few; j_call: TRBJ1-1; v_call: TRBV11-2; d_call: TRBD1; cdr3_nt: TGTGCCAGCAGCTTAGGACAGGGGGAATGGAACACTGAAGCTTTCTTT; cdr3_aa: CASSLGQGEWNTEAFF
clone_size: NA; j_call: TRBJ1-2; v_call: TRBV20-1; d_call: TRBD1; cdr3_nt: TGCAGTGCCTCAACAGGGGTGGACTATGGCTACACCTTC; cdr3_aa: CSASTGVDYGYTF
clone_size: NA; j_call: TRBJ1-5; v_call: TRBV28; d_call: TRBD1; cdr3_nt: TGTGCCAGCAGTTCATCCGGGACAGGGTATCAGCCCCAGCATTTT; cdr3_aa: CASSSSGTGYQPQHF
clone_size: NA; j_call: TRBJ2-1; v_call: TRBV11-3; d_call: TRBD2; cdr3_nt: TGTGCCAGCAGCCAACGGGGGGGTGAGCAGTTCTTC; cdr3_aa: CASSQRGGEQFF
clone_size: many; j_call: TRBJ2-7; v_call: TRBV27; d_call: NA; cdr3_nt: TGTGCCAGCAGTTTATTTCGGGGGAGTTACGAGCAGTACTTC; cdr3_aa: CASSLFRGSYEQYF
clone_size: many; j_call: TRBJ1-5; v_call: TRBV30; d_call: NA; cdr3_nt: TGTGCCTGGAGTGACAGATTAAAGAATCAGCCCCAGCATTTT; cdr3_aa: CAWSDRLKNQPQHF
clone_size: few; j_call: TRBJ1-2; v_call: TRBV5-1; d_call: TRBD1; cdr3_nt: TGCGCCAGCAGCAGCGGACAGGGAGCTAACTATGGCTACACCTTC; cdr3_aa: CASSSGQGANYGYTF
clone_size: many; j_call: TRBJ1-2; v_call: TRBV18; d_call: NA; cdr3_nt: TGTGCCAGCTCACCAACGGGGACGGAAAACTATGGCTACACCTTC; cdr3_aa: CASSPTGTENYGYTF
clone_size: many; j_call: TRBJ2-2; v_call: TRBV11-1; d_call: NA; cdr3_nt: TGTGCCAGCAGCTTAGTTTTACTAGCTTCCACCGGGGAGCTGTTTTTT; cdr3_aa: CASSLVLLASTGELFF
clone_size: many; j_call: TRBJ2-3; v_call: TRBV20-1; d_call: TRBD2; cdr3_nt: TGCAGTGCTCCTCCGGGACTAGGGGTAGATACGCAGTATTTT; cdr3_aa: CSAPPGLGVDTQYF
clone_size: many; j_call: TRBJ2-3; v_call: TRBV3-1; d_call: TRBD2; cdr3_nt: TGTGCCAGCACCAAACTAGCGGGAGGGCCTTCAGATACGCAGTATTTT; cdr3_aa: CASTKLAGGPSDTQYF
clone_size: NA; j_call: TRBJ2-2; v_call: TRBV19; d_call: TRBD1; cdr3_nt: TGTGCCAGTACAGGGGGTGTGTACACCGGGGAGCTGTTTTTT; cdr3_aa: CASTGGVYTGELFF
clone_size: NA; j_call: TRBJ2-7; v_call: TRBV2; d_call: NA; cdr3_nt: TGTGCCAGCTCCCGACTATATTCGTCTCTGGGGGAGCAGTACTTC; cdr3_aa: CASSRLYSSLGEQYF
clone_size: NA; j_call: TRBJ2-7; v_call: TRBV2; d_call: NA; cdr3_nt: TGTGCCAGCAGACGAGGGGCAGGACCTTACGAGCAGTACTTC; cdr3_aa: CASRRGAGPYEQYF
clone_size: NA; j_call: TRBJ1-1; v_call: TRBV20-1; d_call: NA; cdr3_nt: TGCAGTGCCCCCTACAGAGGATTGGACACTGAAGCTTTCTTT; cdr3_aa: CSAPYRGLDTEAFF
clone_size: NA; j_call: TRBJ1-1; v_call: TRBV20-1; d_call: NA; cdr3_nt: TGCAGTGCTAGGCGGGGTATTAACACTGAAGCTTTCTTT; cdr3_aa: CSARRGINTEAFF
clone_size: NA; j_call: TRBJ2-3; v_call: TRBV2; d_call: NA; cdr3_nt: TGTGCCAGCAGACAGGGCAGGGGCGCAGATACGCAGTATTTT; cdr3_aa: CASRQGRGADTQYF
clone_size: many; j_call: TRBJ2-1; v_call: TRBV11-3; d_call: TRBD2; cdr3_nt: TGTGCCAGCAGCCGGGAGGGGGGCTCCTACAATGAGCAGTTCTTC; cdr3_aa: CASSREGGSYNEQFF
clone_size: NA; j_call: TRBJ1-1; v_call: TRBV5-1; d_call: NA; cdr3_nt: TGCGCCAGCAGCTCTGTCGTGGTCATGAACACTGAATCTTTCTTT; cdr3_aa: CASSSVVVMNTESFF
clone_size: NA; j_call: TRBJ2-3; v_call: TRBV28; d_call: NA; cdr3_nt: TGTGCCAGCAGTTTAACGTATACGCAGTATTTT; cdr3_aa: CASSLTYTQYF
clone_size: many; j_call: TRBJ2-5; v_call: TRBV25-1; d_call: NA; cdr3_nt: TGTGCCAGCAGTGAATCCCCGGCGGGTAGAGAGACCCAGTACTTC; cdr3_aa: CASSESPAGRETQYF
clone_size: medium-sized; j_call: TRBJ2-3; v_call: TRBV20-1; d_call: NA; cdr3_nt: TGCAGTGTTTACGGCCCCGGACGGGGAGATACGCAGTATTTT; cdr3_aa: CSVYGPGRGDTQYF
clone_size: many; j_call: TRBJ2-7; v_call: TRBV5-4; d_call: NA; cdr3_nt: TGTGCCAGCAGCTTGGCCGGTTTCGAGCAGTACTTC; cdr3_aa: CASSLAGFEQYF
clone_size: NA; j_call: TRBJ1-5; v_call: TRBV6-2/TRBV6-3; d_call: NA; cdr3_nt: TGTGCCAGCACCGGCCGGAGCAATCAGCCCCAGCATTTT; cdr3_aa: CASTGRSNQPQHF